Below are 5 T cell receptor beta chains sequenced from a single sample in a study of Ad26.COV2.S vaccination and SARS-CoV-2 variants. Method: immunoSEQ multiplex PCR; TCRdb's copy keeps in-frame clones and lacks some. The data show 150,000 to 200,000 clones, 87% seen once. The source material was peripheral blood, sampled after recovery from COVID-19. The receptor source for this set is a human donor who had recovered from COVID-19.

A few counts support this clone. The CDR3 region is CASSLEAPNSPLHF. CDR3 coding DNA: TGTGCCAGCAGCTTAGAAGCCCCTAATTCACCCCTCCACTTT. This sequence joins TRBV7-2 and TRBJ1-6; the D is unclear. Germline CDR1 and CDR2: SGHTA and FQGNSA. V was shortened by 1 base and J by 6 bases, with 7 bases between the two germline ends. This CDR3 comprises 14 residues.

The CDR3: CASSLVTYSSYNEQFF. As DNA, the CDR3 is TGCGCCAGCAGCTTGGTTACGTATAGCTCCTACAATGAGCAGTTCTTC. This chain links TRBV5-1 with TRBJ2-1; no reliable D call. V lost 0 bases and J lost 0, with 10 bases in between. CDR1 is SGHRS and CDR2 is YFSETQ in the germline V gene. The CDR3 is made up of 16 amino acids.

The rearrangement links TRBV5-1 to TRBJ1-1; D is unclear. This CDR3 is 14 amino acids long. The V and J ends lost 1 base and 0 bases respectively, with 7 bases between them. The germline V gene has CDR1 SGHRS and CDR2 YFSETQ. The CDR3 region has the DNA TGCGCCAGCAGCTTGATAACGTTGAACACTGAAGCTTTCTTT. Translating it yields CASSLITLNTEAFF.

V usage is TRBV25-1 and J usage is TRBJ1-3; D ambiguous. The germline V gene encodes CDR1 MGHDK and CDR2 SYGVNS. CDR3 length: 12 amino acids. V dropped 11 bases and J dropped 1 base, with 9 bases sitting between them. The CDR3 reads CALLGSGNTIYF. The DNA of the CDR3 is TGTGCCCTCCTCGGTTCTGGAAACACCATATATTTT.

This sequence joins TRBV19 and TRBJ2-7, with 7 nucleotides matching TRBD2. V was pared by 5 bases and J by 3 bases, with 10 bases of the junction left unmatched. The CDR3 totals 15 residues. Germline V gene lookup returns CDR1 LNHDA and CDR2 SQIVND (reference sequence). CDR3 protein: CASSEPSSGSYEQYF. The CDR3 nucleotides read TGTGCCAGTAGTGAACCCTCTAGCGGCAGCTACGAGCAGTACTTC.